The 5 T cell receptor beta chains below all came from one sample that was sequenced in a study of OX40 agonist ivuxolimab in advanced cancers. Clones were read by immunoSEQ multiplex PCR, and TCRdb kept only the in-frame ones, dropping some. The data contain about 82,000 clones, over 75% of them singletons. The specimen was CD4+ or CD8+ T cells sorted from blood, collected in a trial of the OX40 agonist ivuxolimab. All receptors come from an adult with an advanced solid tumor such as melanoma, head and neck, liver or kidney cancer.

As DNA, the CDR3 is TGCGCCAGCAGGGGGACAGGGGAACAGAATACTGGAAACACCATATATTTT. This sequence encodes CASRGTGEQNTGNTIYF. J is TRBJ1-3 and V is TRBV10-2, with 10 bases fitting TRBD1. Germline loops: CDR1 WSHSY, CDR2 SAAADI. The CDR3 runs to 17 residues. Germline trimming cut 6 bases from V and 2 bases from J; bases unmatched to any gene: 10.

The rearrangement links TRBV2 to TRBJ2-3; the match to TRBD2 covers 7 bases. Germline V gene data show CDR1 as SNHLY and CDR2 as FYNNEI. With 4 bases clipped from V and 2 bases from J, the junction kept 9 bases outside the gene matches. The length of the CDR3 is 16 residues. CDR3: CASSALAGVVTDTQYF. CDR3 DNA: TGTGCCAGCAGTGCTCTGGCGGGAGTGGTCACAGATACGCAGTATTTT.

The V and J genes are TRBV28 and TRBJ2-7; no clear D. Germline values: CDR1 MDHEN, CDR2 SYDVKM. The CDR3 contains 11 residues. The germline V and J ends were trimmed by 6 bases and 2 bases, with 5 bases remaining between them. CDR3 protein: CASSPAYEQYF. The CDR3 DNA reads as TGTGCCAGCAGCCCCGCCTACGAGCAGTACTTC.

The J gene is TRBJ1-2, the V gene TRBV28; no clear D gene. The V gene lost 5 bases and the J gene lost 5 bases, with 12 bases spanning the gap. The CDR3 length is 13 residues. In germline, CDR1 is MDHEN, CDR2 SYDVKM. In nucleotides, the CDR3 is TGTGCCAGCAGTCCGAATGTCTTATATGGCTACACCTTC. This gives the protein CASSPNVLYGYTF.

There are a few counts of this clone. The chain combines TRBV7-9 with TRBJ2-3, with 7 bases matching TRBD1. The CDR3 covers 16 residues. The germline CDR1 and CDR2 sequences are SEHNR and FQNEAQ (reference sequence). With V trimmed by 1 base and J by 5 bases, 9 bases remained unmatched. The CDR3 region has the DNA TGTGCCAGCAGCTTAGGAGTAGGGGCAGGGGGAGATACGCAGTATTTT. Amino acids: CASSLGVGAGGDTQYF.